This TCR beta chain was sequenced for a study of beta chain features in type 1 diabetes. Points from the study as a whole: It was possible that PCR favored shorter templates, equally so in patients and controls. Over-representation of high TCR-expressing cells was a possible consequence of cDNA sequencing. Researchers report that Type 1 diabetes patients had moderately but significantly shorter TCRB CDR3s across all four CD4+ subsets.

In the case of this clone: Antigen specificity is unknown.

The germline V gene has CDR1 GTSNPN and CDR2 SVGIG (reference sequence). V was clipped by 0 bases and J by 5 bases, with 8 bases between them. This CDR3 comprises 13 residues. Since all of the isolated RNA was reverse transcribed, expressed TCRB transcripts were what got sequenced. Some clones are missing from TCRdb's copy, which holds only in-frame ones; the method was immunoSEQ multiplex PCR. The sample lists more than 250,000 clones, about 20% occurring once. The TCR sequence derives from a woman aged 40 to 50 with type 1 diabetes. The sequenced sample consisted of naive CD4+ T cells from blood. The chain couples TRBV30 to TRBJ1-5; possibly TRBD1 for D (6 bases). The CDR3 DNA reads TGTGCCTGGAGTGTACGACAGGATCAGCCCCAGCATTTT. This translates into CAWSVRQDQPQHF.